Only a few counts were recorded for the clone carrying this T cell receptor beta chain. This record belongs to a study of blood T cell repertoires in COVID-19. At the level of the study: Sample material is recorded as cDNA or gDNA derived from T cells, B-cell-depleted T cells, or PBMCs.

Everyone who took part was roughly 18 to 95 years old, and they came from about two dozen US areas. Participant-reported clinical history was the basis for cohort assignment. Study processing details: The authors estimated nucleated cell counts from reference gene primer amplification. Using immunoSEQ multiplex PCR, the repertoire was profiled, and TCRdb retains in-frame clones only, with some absent. For V, J and clone size, that table is used; D and trimming come from the DNA. The sample holds around 300,000 clones, 85% to 90% seen once. This CDR3 is built from 12 residues. Germline CDR1 SGHRS, CDR2 YFSETQ. With 5 bases removed from V and 6 bases from J, the gap between germline ends came to 12 bases.

Sample: PBMCs or T cells enriched from blood (not recorded which). The chain uses TRBV5-1 and TRBJ2-7; D remains ambiguous. The source is a woman aged 18-29 years who had recovered from COVID-19. CDR3 in DNA: TGCGCCAGCAGTCCACCAGCGTTCGAGCAGTACTTC. Amino acid sequence: CASSPPAFEQYF.